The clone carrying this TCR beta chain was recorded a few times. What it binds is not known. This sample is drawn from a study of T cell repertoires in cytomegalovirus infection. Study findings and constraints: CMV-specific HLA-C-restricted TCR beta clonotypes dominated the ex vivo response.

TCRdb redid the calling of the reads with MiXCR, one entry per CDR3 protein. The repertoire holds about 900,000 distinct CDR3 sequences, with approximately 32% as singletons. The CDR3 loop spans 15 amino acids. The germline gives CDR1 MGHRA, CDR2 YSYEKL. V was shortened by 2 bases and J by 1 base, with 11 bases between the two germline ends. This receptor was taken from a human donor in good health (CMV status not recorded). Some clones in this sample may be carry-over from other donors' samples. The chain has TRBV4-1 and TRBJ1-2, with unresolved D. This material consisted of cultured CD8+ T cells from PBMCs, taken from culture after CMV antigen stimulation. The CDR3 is CASSQLAGSNYGYTF. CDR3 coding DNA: TGCGCCAGCAGCCAATTGGCGGGCAGTAACTATGGCTACACCTTC.